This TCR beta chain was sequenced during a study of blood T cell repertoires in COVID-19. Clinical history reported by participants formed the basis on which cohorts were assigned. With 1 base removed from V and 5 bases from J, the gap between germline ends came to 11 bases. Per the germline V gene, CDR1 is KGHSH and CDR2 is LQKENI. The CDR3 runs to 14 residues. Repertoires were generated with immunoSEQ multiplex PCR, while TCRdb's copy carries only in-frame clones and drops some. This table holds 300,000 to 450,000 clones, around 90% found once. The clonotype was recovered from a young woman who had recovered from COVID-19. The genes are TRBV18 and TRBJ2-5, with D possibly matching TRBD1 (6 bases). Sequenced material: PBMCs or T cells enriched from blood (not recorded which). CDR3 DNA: TGTGCCAGCTCACCACAAACAGGGTGGGAGACCCAGTACTTC. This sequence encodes CASSPQTGWETQYF.